These T cell receptor beta chains were read from a single sample in a study of HIV-infected patients and healthy controls. Using its own MiXCR run on the 5' RACE reads, TCRdb lists one record per CDR3 protein. The profile shows approximately 7,100 distinct CDR3 sequences, about 9.1% of them singletons. The sequences come from blood, collected before antiretroviral therapy. The receptors derive from an adult with HIV infection. The CDR3 runs from the conserved cysteine through the conserved F or W. The D gene is left open where the match is weak. Not every row has a clone size; where given, it reads once, few, many or a size class.

clone_size	d_call	j_call	v_call	cdr3_nt	cdr3_aa
many	-	TRBJ1-3	TRBV9	TGTGCCAGCACCGAAGGGTACTCTGGAAACACCATATATTTT	CASTEGYSGNTIYF
-	TRBD1	TRBJ2-7	TRBV12-3/TRBV12-4	TGTGCCAGCAGTCCCTTTGGGGGACAGGCATACGAGCAGTACTTC	CASSPFGGQAYEQYF
medium-sized	TRBD1	TRBJ2-3	TRBV6-4	TGTGCCAGCAGTATAAACAGGGGGCGCACAGATACGCAGTATTTT	CASSINRGRTDTQYF
many	-	TRBJ1-2	TRBV7-2	TGTGCCAGCAGCTTAGTTGGGTACGGCTACACCTTC	CASSLVGYGYTF
many	TRBD2	TRBJ2-5	TRBV10-3	TGTGCCATCAGCCGTAGCGGGGAGACCCAGTACTTC	CAISRSGETQYF
many	-	TRBJ2-1	TRBV3-1	TGTGCCAGCAGCCAAGGCGAGAGGAGTGAGCAGTTCTTC	CASSQGERSEQFF
-	-	TRBJ2-5	TRBV2	TGTGCCAGCAGTCGTAGGGTCGAGACCCAGTACTTC	CASSRRVETQYF
medium-sized	TRBD1	TRBJ2-7	TRBV7-8	TGTGCCAGCAGCTTGGACAGGGGATACGAGCAGTACTTC	CASSLDRGYEQYF
many	-	TRBJ2-1	TRBV6-2/TRBV6-3	TGTGCCAGCAGCTCCTGGGGGGGCCCTCGGGACAATGAGCAGTTCTTC	CASSSWGGPRDNEQFF
many	-	TRBJ2-1	TRBV7-2	TGTGCCAGCAGCAGGGACAACTACAATGAGCAGTTCTTC	CASSRDNYNEQFF
medium-sized	-	TRBJ2-7	TRBV4-1	TGCGCCAGCAGCCAGGAGAGACAGGCCACCTACGAGCAGTACTTC	CASSQERQATYEQYF
-	-	TRBJ2-3	TRBV7-2	TGTGCCAGCAGCTTAGGCGCGGGAAGAGATACGCAGTATTTT	CASSLGAGRDTQYF
many	-	TRBJ1-5	TRBV6-1	TGTGCCAGCACTAAACTTCCCGCGGGAGGTCAGCCCCAGCATTTT	CASTKLPAGGQPQHF
many	TRBD1	TRBJ2-1	TRBV7-2	TGTGCCAGCAGCCCCGGACAGGCCTACAATGAGCAGTTCTTC	CASSPGQAYNEQFF
many	TRBD1	TRBJ2-2	TRBV4-1	TGCGCCAGCAGCCAAAAGGGGGCGTCCGGGGAGCTGTTTTTT	CASSQKGASGELFF
many	TRBD1	TRBJ2-5	TRBV12-3/TRBV12-4	TGTGCCAGCAGTTCCGGACAGGGTCAAGAGACCCAGTACTTC	CASSSGQGQETQYF
-	-	TRBJ1-2	TRBV10-3	TGTGCCATCAGTGAACAGGAAGGACTATATGGCTACACCTTC	CAISEQEGLYGYTF
once	-	TRBJ2-7	TRBV6-2/TRBV6-3	TGTGCCAGCAGTTACGCTTGGGGGGACTACGAGCAGTACTTC	CASSYAWGDYEQYF
medium-sized	-	TRBJ1-4	TRBV20-1	TGCAGTGCTAGGGATCCGAGACAGGCAACTAATGAAAAACTGTTTTTT	CSARDPRQATNEKLFF
many	TRBD2	TRBJ2-1	TRBV12-3/TRBV12-4	TGTGCCAGCAGGACTAGCGGGGGGGCCAATGAGCAGTTCTTC	CASRTSGGANEQFF
many	-	TRBJ1-1	TRBV28	TGTGCCAGCGCCTCGAGGGGGGCCTCTGAAGCTTTCTTT	CASASRGASEAFF
-	-	TRBJ1-5	TRBV4-1	TGCGCCAGCAGCCAAGGCCGGACGGGAAATCAGCCCCAGCATTTT	CASSQGRTGNQPQHF
-	-	TRBJ1-1	TRBV5-1	TGCGCCAGCAGCCCCCCTACAGGGACGAGAAACACTGAAGCTTTCTTT	CASSPPTGTRNTEAFF
few	-	TRBJ1-1	TRBV7-2	TGTGCCAGCAGCTTAATAGGAGGCAGAGAAGCTTTCTTT	CASSLIGGREAFF
many	-	TRBJ1-1	TRBV29-1	TGCAGCGGCTACAGAAACACTGAAGCTTTCTTT	CSGYRNTEAFF
many	TRBD2	TRBJ2-3	TRBV7-2	TGTGCCAGCAGCTTGGGGGGACTATCCACAGATACGCAGTATTTT	CASSLGGLSTDTQYF
many	TRBD2	TRBJ2-3	TRBV12-3/TRBV12-4	TGTGCCAGCAGTCCTACAGGCAGCGGGAAAACAGATACGCAGTATTTT	CASSPTGSGKTDTQYF
many	TRBD1	TRBJ2-2	TRBV5-6	TGTGCCAGCAGGGACAGGGAACGCGGCACCGGGGAGCTGTTTTTT	CASRDRERGTGELFF
medium-sized	-	TRBJ1-2	TRBV12-3/TRBV12-4	TGTGCCAGCAGTCACGACCGGGCCACGGTCTACACCTTC	CASSHDRATVYTF
many	-	TRBJ2-1	TRBV13	TGTGCCAGCAGCTTAGGGACATCGCCGTTCTTC	CASSLGTSPFF
many	TRBD1	TRBJ2-2	TRBV28	TGTGCCAGCAGTACCCGGACAGGAGTCGGGAAGGCCGGGGAGCTGTTTTTT	CASSTRTGVGKAGELFF
-	TRBD1	TRBJ1-2	TRBV10-2	TGCGCCAGCAGCAAGGGACAGGGATATAACTATGGCTACACCTTC	CASSKGQGYNYGYTF
-	-	TRBJ2-2	TRBV28	TGTGCCAGCATCCCACCGGGGCTGGCGAACACCGGGGAGCTGTTTTTT	CASIPPGLANTGELFF
-	-	TRBJ2-2	TRBV28	TGTGCCAGCAGTCCGGGAGCGGACAACACCGGGGAGCTGTTTTTT	CASSPGADNTGELFF
many	-	TRBJ2-4	TRBV29-1	TGCAGCGCTAGGGCCTGGGGCAAAAACATTCAGTACTTC	CSARAWGKNIQYF
many	TRBD1	TRBJ2-7	TRBV12-3/TRBV12-4	TGTGCCAGCAGTCCCGGACAGGGGGCCTCTCACGAGCAGTACTTC	CASSPGQGASHEQYF
many	-	TRBJ1-1	TRBV9	TGTGCCAGCAGCGGAACGGAGCAAGGGGGAGCTGAAGCTTTCTTT	CASSGTEQGGAEAFF
many	-	TRBJ2-1	TRBV18	TGTGCCAGCTCACAAGGTCCCAATGAGCAGTTCTTC	CASSQGPNEQFF
few	-	TRBJ2-3	TRBV6-6	TGTGCCAGCAGTTACTTACAGGTCCCAGATACGCAGTATTTT	CASSYLQVPDTQYF
-	-	TRBJ2-5	TRBV29-1	TGCAGCGTTGATCTGGGTGGAGAGACCCAGTACTTC	CSVDLGGETQYF
many	-	TRBJ2-1	TRBV5-4	TGTGCCAGCAGCCTTACTAATCGGGATGAGCAGTTCTTC	CASSLTNRDEQFF
-	TRBD1	TRBJ2-7	TRBV28	TGTGCCAGCAGTCCGTCGGGACAGAGCTCCTACGAGCAGTACTTC	CASSPSGQSSYEQYF
many	-	TRBJ1-3	TRBV20-1	TGCAGTGCTAGAGATCCGGGGCACCACTCTGGAAACACCATATATTTT	CSARDPGHHSGNTIYF
-	TRBD1	TRBJ1-4	TRBV6-5	TGTGCCAGCCGAGACAGGGGGGGAGGTAATGAAAAACTGTTTTTT	CASRDRGGGNEKLFF
many	-	TRBJ1-2	TRBV12-3/TRBV12-4	TGTGCCAGCAGTTTAAGGGGGTACGACTATGGCTACACCTTC	CASSLRGYDYGYTF
medium-sized	-	TRBJ2-1	TRBV10-1	TGCGCCAGCAGTGACCCTAGGACCCTCAATGAGCAGTTCTTC	CASSDPRTLNEQFF
many	-	TRBJ2-3	TRBV20-1	TGCAGTGCCCCAGACAGGACACATAGCACAGATACGCAGTATTTT	CSAPDRTHSTDTQYF
many	TRBD1	TRBJ1-1	TRBV20-1	TGCAGTGCTAGAGATAGGACAGGGAGATTGAACACTGAAGCTTTCTTT	CSARDRTGRLNTEAFF
many	TRBD2	TRBJ2-1	TRBV30	TGTGCCTGGAACTCGGGGGGCAATGAGCAGTTCTTC	CAWNSGGNEQFF
-	TRBD1	TRBJ1-1	TRBV29-1	TGCAGCGTTGAATCGGGACAGGGCCGAGCTTTCTTT	CSVESGQGRAFF
many	-	TRBJ2-3	TRBV4-3	TGCGCCAGCAGCCAAGGGCAGGACCCTTTGGATACGCAGTATTTT	CASSQGQDPLDTQYF
many	-	TRBJ1-1	TRBV20-1	TGCAGTGCTGTTCAAGGGGGTTCGAACACTGAAGCTTTCTTT	CSAVQGGSNTEAFF
-	TRBD1	TRBJ1-2	TRBV6-2/TRBV6-3	TGTGCCAGCAGTTACTCGGGACAGGCCTATGGCTACACCTTC	CASSYSGQAYGYTF
many	-	TRBJ1-6	TRBV4-3	TGCGCCAGCAGCCGCGACTACTTCTTAACAGGGAAGGATTCACCCCTCCACTTT	CASSRDYFLTGKDSPLHF
many	TRBD1	TRBJ1-2	TRBV5-1	TGCGCCAGCAGCTTCTCCCCCCGAGGACAGGCTTTGGAGGACTACACCTTC	CASSFSPRGQALEDYTF
many	-	TRBJ2-7	TRBV6-2/TRBV6-3	TGTGCCAGCAGTGCAACAGGGACGGGGTATTACGAGCAGTACTTC	CASSATGTGYYEQYF
many	TRBD2	TRBJ2-2	TRBV5-6	TGTGCCAGCAGCTTGGTCCCGGGAGGGAGAACCGGGGAGCTGTTTTTT	CASSLVPGGRTGELFF
many	-	TRBJ2-1	TRBV20-1	TGCAGTGCTATTGGACCTCTAGGGCAGTTCTTC	CSAIGPLGQFF
many	-	TRBJ1-2	TRBV29-1	TGCAGCGTTCGGCAGGGGAATGGCTACACCTTC	CSVRQGNGYTF